The clone carrying this TCR beta chain was counted at least ten times. As for time point: patch test 1, 2 weeks after DPC sensitization. Described treatment: therapeutic diphenylcyclopropenone sensitization with weekly scalp DPC. Blood collection happened ahead of applying each patch test. These data come from a study of human T cells and chemical hapten exposure. Using its own MiXCR run on the RACE reads, TCRdb lists one record per CDR3 protein. The sample holds 300,000 to 450,000 distinct CDR3 sequences, about 4.8% seen once. The source is a woman aged 50 to 65 with alopecia areata. Some clones in this sample may be carry-over from other donors' samples. The sequencing here drew on whole blood, taken in connection with sensitization to the hapten diphenylcyclopropenone (DPC).

The CDR3 nucleotides read TGTGCCATCAGTGAGTCGAGGGATACGCAGTATTTT. Translating it yields CAISESRDTQYF. V and J are TRBV10-3 and TRBJ2-3; D unclear. Deletions cut 0 bases from V and 6 bases from J, with 4 bases between. This CDR3 is 12 amino acids long. CDR1 and CDR2 from the germline V gene are ENHRY and SYGVKD.